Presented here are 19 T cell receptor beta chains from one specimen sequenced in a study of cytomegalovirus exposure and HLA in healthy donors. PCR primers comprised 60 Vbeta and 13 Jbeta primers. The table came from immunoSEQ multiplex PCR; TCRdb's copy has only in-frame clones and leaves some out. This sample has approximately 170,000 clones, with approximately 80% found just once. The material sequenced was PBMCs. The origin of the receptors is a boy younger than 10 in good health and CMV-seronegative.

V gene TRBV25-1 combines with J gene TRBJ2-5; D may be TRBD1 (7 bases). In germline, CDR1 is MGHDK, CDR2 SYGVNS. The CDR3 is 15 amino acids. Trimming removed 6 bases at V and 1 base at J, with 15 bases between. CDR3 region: CASRGRGDTQETQYF. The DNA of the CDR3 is TGTGCCAGCAGGGGCAGGGGGGATACCCAAGAGACCCAGTACTTC. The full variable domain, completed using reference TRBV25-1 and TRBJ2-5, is EADIYQTPRYLVIGTGKKITLECSQTMGHDKMYWYQQDPGMELHLIHYSYGVNSTEKGDLSSESTVSRIRTEHFPLTLESARPSHTSQYLCASRGRGDTQETQYFGPGTRLLVL.

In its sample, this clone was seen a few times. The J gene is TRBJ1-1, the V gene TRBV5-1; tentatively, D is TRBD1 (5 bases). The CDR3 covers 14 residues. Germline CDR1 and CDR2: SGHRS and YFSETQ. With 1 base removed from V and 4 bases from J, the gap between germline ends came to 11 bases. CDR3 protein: CASSLPGVGTEAFF. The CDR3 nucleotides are TGCGCCAGCAGCTTGCCGGGGGTGGGCACTGAAGCTTTCTTT.

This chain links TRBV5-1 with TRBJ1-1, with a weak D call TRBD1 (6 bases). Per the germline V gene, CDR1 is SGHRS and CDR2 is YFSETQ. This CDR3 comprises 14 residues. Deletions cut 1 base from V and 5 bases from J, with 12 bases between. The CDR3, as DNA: TGCGCCAGCAGCTTGAAGGGGGTAGGGACTGAAGCTTTCTTT. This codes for CASSLKGVGTEAFF.

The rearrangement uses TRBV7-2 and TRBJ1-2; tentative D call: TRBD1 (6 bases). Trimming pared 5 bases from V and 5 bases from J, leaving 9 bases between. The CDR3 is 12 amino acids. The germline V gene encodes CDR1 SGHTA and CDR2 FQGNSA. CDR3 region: CASSTQGYGYTF. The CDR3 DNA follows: TGTGCCAGCAGCACACAGGGTTATGGCTACACCTTC.

CDR3 protein: CASSFAGEAFF. The CDR3 nucleotides are TGCGCCAGCAGCTTTGCAGGGGAAGCTTTCTTT. V is TRBV5-1 and J is TRBJ1-1, with D possibly TRBD1 on 5 matching bases. The CDR3 extends over 11 amino acids. The V end was cut by 2 bases, the J end by 8 bases, with 7 bases between. Germline CDR1 and CDR2: SGHRS and YFSETQ.

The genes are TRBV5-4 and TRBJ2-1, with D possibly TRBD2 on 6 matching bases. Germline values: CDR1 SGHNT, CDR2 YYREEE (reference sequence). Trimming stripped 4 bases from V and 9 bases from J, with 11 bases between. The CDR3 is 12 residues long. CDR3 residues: CASSPGSGEQFF. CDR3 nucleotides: TGTGCCAGCAGCCCGGGTAGCGGTGAGCAGTTCTTC.

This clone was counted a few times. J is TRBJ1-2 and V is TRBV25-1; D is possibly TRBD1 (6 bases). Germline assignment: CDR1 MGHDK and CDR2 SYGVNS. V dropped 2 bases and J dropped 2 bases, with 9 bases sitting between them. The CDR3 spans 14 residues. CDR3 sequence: CASSEIGQNYGYTF. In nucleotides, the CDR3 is TGTGCCAGCAGTGAAATCGGACAGAACTATGGCTACACCTTC.

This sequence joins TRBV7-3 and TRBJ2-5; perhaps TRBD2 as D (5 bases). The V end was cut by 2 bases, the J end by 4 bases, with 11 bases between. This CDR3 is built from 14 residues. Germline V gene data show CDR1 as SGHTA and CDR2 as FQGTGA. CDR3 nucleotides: TGTGCCAGCAGCTTAGAGGGTGGTCCAGAGACCCAGTACTTC. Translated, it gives CASSLEGGPETQYF.

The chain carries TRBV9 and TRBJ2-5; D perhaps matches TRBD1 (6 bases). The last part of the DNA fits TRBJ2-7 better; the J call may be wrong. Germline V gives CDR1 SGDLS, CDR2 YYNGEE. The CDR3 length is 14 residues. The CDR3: CASSVGNRAYEQYF. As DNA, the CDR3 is TGTGCCAGCAGCGTAGGGAACAGGGCCTACGAGCAGTACTTC.

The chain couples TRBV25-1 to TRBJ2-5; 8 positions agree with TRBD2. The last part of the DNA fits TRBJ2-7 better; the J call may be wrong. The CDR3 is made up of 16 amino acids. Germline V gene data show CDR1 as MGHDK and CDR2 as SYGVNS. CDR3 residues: CASSDDRRLAIYEQYF. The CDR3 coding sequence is TGTGCCAGCAGTGATGATCGCAGACTAGCGATATACGAGCAGTACTTC.

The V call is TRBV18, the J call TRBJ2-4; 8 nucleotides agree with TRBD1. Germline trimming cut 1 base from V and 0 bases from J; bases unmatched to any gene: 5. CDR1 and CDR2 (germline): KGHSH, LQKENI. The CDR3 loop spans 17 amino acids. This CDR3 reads CASSPRTGGLAKNIQYF. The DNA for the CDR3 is TGTGCCAGCTCACCACGAACAGGGGGGCTAGCCAAAAACATTCAGTACTTC.

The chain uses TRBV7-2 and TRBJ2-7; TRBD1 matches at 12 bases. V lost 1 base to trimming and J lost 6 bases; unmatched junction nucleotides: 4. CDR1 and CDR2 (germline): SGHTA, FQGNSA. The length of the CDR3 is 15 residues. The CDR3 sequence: CASSLGGTGGGEQYF. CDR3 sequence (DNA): TGTGCCAGCAGCTTAGGTGGGACAGGGGGCGGCGAGCAGTACTTC.

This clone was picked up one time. The CDR3 reads CASSVGGGHTDTQYF. Written as DNA, the CDR3 is TGTGCCAGCAGCGTTGGGGGGGGGCACACAGATACGCAGTATTTT. The genes are TRBV9 and TRBJ2-3, with a weak D call TRBD2 (7 bases). This CDR3 is 15 amino acids long. With 2 bases removed from V and 2 bases from J, the gap between germline ends came to 12 bases. In germline, CDR1 is SGDLS, CDR2 YYNGEE.

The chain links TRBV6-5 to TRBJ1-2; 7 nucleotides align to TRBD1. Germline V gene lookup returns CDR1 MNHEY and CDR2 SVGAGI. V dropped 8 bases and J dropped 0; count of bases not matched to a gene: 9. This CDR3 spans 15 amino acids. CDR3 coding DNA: TGTGCCAGCGGATCCCAACAGGGGCCTAACTATGGCTACACCTTC. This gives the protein CASGSQQGPNYGYTF.

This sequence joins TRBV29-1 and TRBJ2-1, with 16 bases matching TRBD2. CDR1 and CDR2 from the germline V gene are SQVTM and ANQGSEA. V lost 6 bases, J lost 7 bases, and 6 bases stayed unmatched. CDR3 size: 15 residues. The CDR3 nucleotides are TGCAGCGTCAGAGGGGGACTAGCGGGGGGGAATGAGCAGTTCTTC. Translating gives CSVRGGLAGGNEQFF.

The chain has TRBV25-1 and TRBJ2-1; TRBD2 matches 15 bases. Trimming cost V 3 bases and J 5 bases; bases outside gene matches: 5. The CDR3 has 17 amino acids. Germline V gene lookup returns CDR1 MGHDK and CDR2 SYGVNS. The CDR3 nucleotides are TGTGCCAGCAGTGACCCGGGACTAGCGGGAGGAAACAATGAGCAGTTCTTC. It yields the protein CASSDPGLAGGNNEQFF.

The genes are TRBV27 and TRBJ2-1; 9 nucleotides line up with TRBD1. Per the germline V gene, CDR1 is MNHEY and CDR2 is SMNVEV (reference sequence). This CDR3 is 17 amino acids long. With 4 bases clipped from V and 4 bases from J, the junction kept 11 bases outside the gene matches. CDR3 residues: CASSSYTTTGGYNEQFF. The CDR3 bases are TGTGCCAGCAGTTCATATACCACGACAGGGGGGTACAATGAGCAGTTCTTC.

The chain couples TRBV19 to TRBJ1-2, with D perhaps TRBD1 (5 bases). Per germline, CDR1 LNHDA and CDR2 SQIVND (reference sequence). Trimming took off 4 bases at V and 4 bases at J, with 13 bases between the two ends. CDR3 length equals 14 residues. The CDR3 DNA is TGTGCCAGTAGTAGAGACGACAGAATCTATGGCTACACCTTC. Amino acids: CASSRDDRIYGYTF.

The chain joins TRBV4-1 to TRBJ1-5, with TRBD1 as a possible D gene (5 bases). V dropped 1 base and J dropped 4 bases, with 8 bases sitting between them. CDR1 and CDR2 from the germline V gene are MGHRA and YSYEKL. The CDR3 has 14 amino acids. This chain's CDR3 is CASSQGQLNQPQHF. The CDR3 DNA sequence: TGCGCCAGCAGCCAAGGACAGTTAAATCAGCCCCAGCATTTT.